What follows is one T cell receptor beta chain and its context. The antigen is undetermined. The sample comes from a study of T cell responses to AZD1222 COVID-19 vaccine. The study's findings and limits: Clonal diversity may have been underestimated in mostly white British donors. Repertoire sampling was restricted to post-peak T cell response timepoints. Breadth and depth of Spike-specific TCRs rose after two AZD1222 doses.

This CDR3 spans 15 amino acids. Looked up from germline, CDR1 is LGHDT and CDR2 is YNNKEL (reference sequence). V trimming: 1 base; J trimming: 1 base; junction bases outside the gene matches: 3. Assay used: immunoSEQ multiplex PCR; TCRdb lists only in-frame clones, some missing. The table includes tens of thousands of clones, roughly 84% detected once. The material sequenced was peripheral blood, taken on day 0 of AZD1222 vaccination. This clonotype was obtained from an adult in good health. The V call is TRBV3-1 (or the pseudogene TRBV3-2), the J call TRBJ1-1; 7 bases map to TRBD1. The CDR3 nucleotides are TGTGCCAGCAGCCAAGGCTGGACAGGGAACACTGAAGCTTTCTTT. The encoded protein is CASSQGWTGNTEAFF.